This T cell receptor beta chain was identified in a study of blood T cell repertoires in COVID-19. For the study at large: COVID-19 samples collected from the United States, Italy and Spain covered acute and convalescent phases. Sample material is recorded as cDNA or gDNA derived from T cells, B-cell-depleted T cells, or PBMCs.

Authors' processing steps: Nucleated cell counts were estimated from reference gene primer amplification. Produced via immunoSEQ multiplex PCR; TCRdb's table is partial and in-frame only. The DNA gave D and trimming, while V, J and clone size come from that table. This table holds under 70,000 clones, 70% to 75% found once. Trimming removed 0 bases at V and 7 bases at J, with 17 bases between. CDR1 is SGHRS and CDR2 is YFSETQ in the germline V gene. The CDR3 runs to 16 residues. Sequencing input: peripheral blood. The clonotype was recovered from a woman between 65 and 79 years old with acute or convalescent COVID-19. The chain links TRBV5-1 to TRBJ1-5; D perhaps matches TRBD1 (5 bases). CDR3 region: CASSLEPHGGRQPQHF. The DNA for the CDR3 is TGCGCCAGCAGCTTGGAGCCTCACGGGGGGAGACAGCCCCAGCATTTT.